These T cell receptor beta chains were read from a single sample in a study of cytomegalovirus exposure and HLA in healthy donors. The assay was immunoSEQ multiplex PCR, and TCRdb's table has in-frame clones only and misses some. There are approximately 140,000 clones in the sample; approximately 91% occur only once, and roughly 0.5% lies in the top ten. Source material: PBMCs. The receptor source for this set is a woman aged 40 to 50 in good health and CMV-seronegative. CDR3s include the opening cysteine and the closing phenylalanine or tryptophan. The D gene is left open where the match is weak. Part of the rows lack a size; the others show once, few, many or a class for expanded clones.

J gene: TRBJ2-5; V gene: TRBV7-6; clone size: once; D gene: NA; CDR3 protein: CASSLRAGQEIQYF; CDR3 DNA: TGTGCCAGCAGCTTACGGGCAGGACAAGAGATCCAGTACTTC
J gene: TRBJ2-7; V gene: TRBV4-2; clone size: NA; D gene: TRBD2; CDR3 protein: CASSQEWPSGTSYEQYF; CDR3 DNA: TGTGCCAGCAGCCAAGAATGGCCCAGCGGGACCTCCTACGAGCAGTACTTC
J gene: TRBJ2-7; V gene: TRBV6-5; clone size: NA; D gene: NA; CDR3 protein: CASSYSGGNSYEQYF; CDR3 DNA: TGTGCCAGCAGTTACTCTGGCGGGAACTCCTACGAGCAGTACTTC
J gene: TRBJ2-7; V gene: TRBV29-1; clone size: NA; D gene: NA; CDR3 protein: CSVEPQGSYEQYF; CDR3 DNA: TGCAGCGTTGAACCACAGGGCTCCTACGAGCAGTACTTC
J gene: TRBJ2-7; V gene: TRBV28; clone size: NA; D gene: TRBD2; CDR3 protein: CASRRGTSGRDEQYF; CDR3 DNA: TGTGCCAGCAGGCGAGGGACTAGCGGGAGAGACGAGCAGTACTTC
J gene: TRBJ2-7; V gene: TRBV2; clone size: NA; D gene: NA; CDR3 protein: CASNRGIYEQYF; CDR3 DNA: TGTGCCAGCAATCGGGGTATCTACGAGCAGTACTTC
J gene: TRBJ1-1; V gene: TRBV5-1; clone size: NA; D gene: NA; CDR3 protein: CASSYTGSVMNTEAFF; CDR3 DNA: TGCGCCAGCAGCTATACAGGGTCGGTCATGAACACTGAAGCTTTCTTT
J gene: TRBJ1-6; V gene: TRBV5-1; clone size: NA; D gene: NA; CDR3 protein: CASSLERPDRTNSPLHF; CDR3 DNA: TGCGCCAGCAGCTTGGAGAGACCTGACAGGACAAATTCACCCCTCCACTTT
J gene: TRBJ1-1; V gene: TRBV7-9; clone size: NA; D gene: NA; CDR3 protein: CSSSPTGSEAFF; CDR3 DNA: TGTTCCAGCAGCCCAACAGGGTCTGAAGCTTTCTTT
J gene: TRBJ1-5; V gene: TRBV2; clone size: NA; D gene: NA; CDR3 protein: CASSPGYSNQPQHF; CDR3 DNA: TGTGCCAGCAGTCCCGGTTATAGCAATCAGCCCCAGCATTTT
J gene: TRBJ2-2; V gene: TRBV7-3; clone size: NA; D gene: TRBD1; CDR3 protein: CASSSRGPGELFF; CDR3 DNA: TGTGCCAGCAGCTCCAGGGGGCCGGGGGAGCTGTTTTTT
J gene: TRBJ2-3; V gene: TRBV14; clone size: NA; D gene: TRBD1; CDR3 protein: CASSGRTGRRTDTQYF; CDR3 DNA: TGTGCCAGCAGCGGCAGGACAGGGAGGCGGACAGATACGCAGTATTTT
J gene: TRBJ2-1; V gene: TRBV28; clone size: once; D gene: TRBD2; CDR3 protein: CASSLGGTSSYNEQFF; CDR3 DNA: TGTGCCAGCAGTTTGGGAGGGACTAGCTCCTACAATGAGCAGTTCTTC
J gene: TRBJ1-5; V gene: TRBV27; clone size: few; D gene: TRBD1; CDR3 protein: CASGTGDITPQHF; CDR3 DNA: TGTGCCAGCGGGACAGGGGACATCACACCCCAGCATTTT
J gene: TRBJ2-1; V gene: TRBV4-1; clone size: NA; D gene: TRBD2; CDR3 protein: CASSAGGGTQVYNEQFF; CDR3 DNA: TGCGCCAGCAGCGCGGGCGGGGGTACTCAAGTCTACAATGAGCAGTTCTTC
J gene: TRBJ2-3; V gene: TRBV5-4; clone size: NA; D gene: TRBD2; CDR3 protein: CASSWGTSESRDTQYF; CDR3 DNA: TGTGCCAGCAGCTGGGGGACTAGCGAGAGTAGGGATACGCAGTATTTT
J gene: TRBJ2-1; V gene: TRBV7-9; clone size: few; D gene: TRBD2; CDR3 protein: CSSSLMASGRINEQFF; CDR3 DNA: TGTTCCAGCAGCTTAATGGCTAGCGGGAGAATCAATGAGCAGTTCTTC
J gene: TRBJ2-5; V gene: TRBV10-2; clone size: NA; D gene: NA; CDR3 protein: CASGRRETQYF; CDR3 DNA: TGCGCCAGCGGGCGAAGGGAGACCCAGTACTTC
J gene: TRBJ2-5; V gene: TRBV11-3; clone size: NA; D gene: TRBD2; CDR3 protein: CASSSGLAGAETQYF; CDR3 DNA: TGTGCCAGCAGCTCGGGACTAGCGGGAGCAGAGACCCAGTACTTC
J gene: TRBJ2-3; V gene: TRBV29-1; clone size: NA; D gene: NA; CDR3 protein: CSVERGIGGTDTQYF; CDR3 DNA: TGCAGCGTTGAAAGGGGAATCGGCGGCACAGATACGCAGTATTTT
J gene: TRBJ1-5; V gene: TRBV28; clone size: NA; D gene: NA; CDR3 protein: CASRQGGDQPQHF; CDR3 DNA: TGTGCCAGCAGGCAGGGAGGGGATCAGCCCCAGCATTTT
J gene: TRBJ1-2; V gene: TRBV4-1; clone size: NA; D gene: TRBD1; CDR3 protein: CASSQDFAFIRDSTSAMTF; CDR3 DNA: TGCGCCAGCAGCCAAGATTTCGCGTTTATTAGGGACAGCACCTCGGCTATGACCTTC
J gene: TRBJ1-1; V gene: TRBV9; clone size: NA; D gene: NA; CDR3 protein: CASSGGAPNTEAFF; CDR3 DNA: TGTGCCAGTAGCGGCGGCGCCCCGAACACTGAAGCTTTCTTT
J gene: TRBJ2-7; V gene: TRBV10-1; clone size: few; D gene: NA; CDR3 protein: CASSAGRSF; CDR3 DNA: TGCGCCAGCAGTGCAGGCAGATCCTTC
J gene: TRBJ2-1; V gene: TRBV19; clone size: NA; D gene: NA; CDR3 protein: CASSSYGQGNNEQFF; CDR3 DNA: TGTGCCAGTAGTAGTTACGGCCAGGGAAACAATGAGCAGTTCTTC
J gene: TRBJ2-1; V gene: TRBV12-2; clone size: NA; D gene: NA; CDR3 protein: CASRPMTSGSNEQFF; CDR3 DNA: TGTGCAAGTCGCCCTATGACTAGCGGGAGCAATGAGCAGTTCTTC
J gene: TRBJ2-7; V gene: TRBV7-9; clone size: NA; D gene: TRBD2; CDR3 protein: CSSSPLGLRGAGEQYF; CDR3 DNA: TGTTCCAGCAGCCCTCTGGGCCTGCGGGGGGCCGGGGAGCAGTACTTC
J gene: TRBJ2-2; V gene: TRBV28; clone size: NA; D gene: NA; CDR3 protein: CASSFGGTLNTGELFF; CDR3 DNA: TGTGCCAGCAGTTTTGGCGGGACTCTGAACACCGGGGAGCTGTTTTTT
J gene: TRBJ1-4; V gene: TRBV28; clone size: NA; D gene: NA; CDR3 protein: CASSLRMTGNEKLFF; CDR3 DNA: TGTGCCAGCAGTTTACGAATGACGGGGAATGAAAAACTGTTTTTT
J gene: TRBJ2-3; V gene: TRBV10-3; clone size: NA; D gene: NA; CDR3 protein: CAISGGDTQYF; CDR3 DNA: TGTGCCATCAGTGGAGGAGATACGCAGTATTTT
J gene: TRBJ2-2; V gene: TRBV9; clone size: NA; D gene: TRBD2; CDR3 protein: CASSATSGRAFAGELFF; CDR3 DNA: TGTGCCAGCAGCGCGACTAGCGGGAGGGCCTTCGCCGGGGAGCTGTTTTTT
J gene: TRBJ2-5; V gene: TRBV30; clone size: NA; D gene: NA; CDR3 protein: CAWSGYYRDETQYF; CDR3 DNA: TGTGCCTGGAGTGGATACTACAGGGATGAGACCCAGTACTTC
J gene: TRBJ1-1; V gene: TRBV6-5; clone size: NA; D gene: NA; CDR3 protein: CASSYGTSTEAFF; CDR3 DNA: TGTGCCAGCAGTTATGGGACTTCCACTGAAGCTTTCTTT
J gene: TRBJ2-5; V gene: TRBV11-3; clone size: NA; D gene: TRBD1; CDR3 protein: CASSLVFGTGYQETQYF; CDR3 DNA: TGTGCCAGCAGCTTAGTCTTCGGGACAGGGTATCAAGAGACCCAGTACTTC
J gene: TRBJ2-1; V gene: TRBV19; clone size: NA; D gene: TRBD2; CDR3 protein: CASTTSGHSYNEQFF; CDR3 DNA: TGTGCCAGTACGACTAGCGGACACTCCTACAATGAGCAGTTCTTC
J gene: TRBJ2-7; V gene: TRBV6-5; clone size: NA; D gene: TRBD1; CDR3 protein: CASSYSQGPLHEQYF; CDR3 DNA: TGTGCCAGCAGTTACTCACAGGGGCCGCTTCACGAGCAGTACTTC
J gene: TRBJ1-2; V gene: TRBV28; clone size: NA; D gene: TRBD1; CDR3 protein: CASSIRGRDGYTF; CDR3 DNA: TGTGCCAGCAGCATAAGGGGGCGCGATGGCTACACCTTC
J gene: TRBJ2-3; V gene: TRBV7-3; clone size: once; D gene: NA; CDR3 protein: CASSLIGGTGADTQYF; CDR3 DNA: TGTGCCAGCAGCTTAATCGGTGGAACAGGTGCAGATACGCAGTATTTT
J gene: TRBJ1-2; V gene: TRBV6-1; clone size: NA; D gene: NA; CDR3 protein: CASRSTANYGYTF; CDR3 DNA: TGTGCCAGCAGATCAACAGCTAACTATGGCTACACCTTC
J gene: TRBJ2-1; V gene: TRBV28; clone size: NA; D gene: NA; CDR3 protein: CASSFEVNSYNEQFF; CDR3 DNA: TGTGCCAGCAGTTTTGAAGTCAACAGTTACAATGAGCAGTTCTTC
J gene: TRBJ1-3; V gene: TRBV9; clone size: NA; D gene: NA; CDR3 protein: CASSVGGTNSGNTIYF; CDR3 DNA: TGTGCCAGCAGCGTGGGAGGGACGAACTCTGGAAACACCATATATTTT
J gene: TRBJ1-1; V gene: TRBV5-1; clone size: few; D gene: NA; CDR3 protein: CASMRADTEAFF; CDR3 DNA: TGCGCCAGCATGAGGGCGGACACTGAAGCTTTCTTT
J gene: TRBJ2-7; V gene: TRBV27; clone size: NA; D gene: TRBD2; CDR3 protein: CASSSVSGLAGREQYF; CDR3 DNA: TGTGCCAGCAGTTCAGTATCGGGACTAGCGGGGCGCGAGCAGTACTTC
J gene: TRBJ2-7; V gene: TRBV11-1; clone size: NA; D gene: TRBD1; CDR3 protein: CASSRGQGTYEQYF; CDR3 DNA: TGTGCCAGCAGCCGTGGACAGGGGACGTACGAGCAGTACTTC
J gene: TRBJ2-5; V gene: TRBV5-1; clone size: NA; D gene: TRBD1; CDR3 protein: CATATGGGETQYF; CDR3 DNA: TGCGCCACTGCGACAGGGGGAGGGGAGACCCAGTACTTC
J gene: TRBJ2-1; V gene: TRBV30; clone size: NA; D gene: TRBD2; CDR3 protein: CACRLAGSYNEQFF; CDR3 DNA: TGTGCCTGTCGGCTAGCGGGCTCCTACAATGAGCAGTTCTTC
J gene: TRBJ1-5; V gene: TRBV6-5; clone size: NA; D gene: TRBD1; CDR3 protein: CASSSDRGQPQHF; CDR3 DNA: TGTGCCAGCAGTTCGGACAGGGGACAGCCCCAGCATTTT
J gene: TRBJ1-1; V gene: TRBV10-3; clone size: NA; D gene: TRBD1; CDR3 protein: CAIRDRGWNTEAFF; CDR3 DNA: TGTGCCATTCGGGACAGGGGATGGAACACTGAAGCTTTCTTT
J gene: TRBJ1-4; V gene: TRBV4-1; clone size: NA; D gene: TRBD1; CDR3 protein: CASSLAGQGREKLFF; CDR3 DNA: TGCGCCAGCAGCCTTGCGGGACAGGGGCGGGAAAAACTGTTTTTT
J gene: TRBJ1-5; V gene: TRBV19; clone size: NA; D gene: NA; CDR3 protein: CASNREGPQHF; CDR3 DNA: TGTGCCAGTAACCGGGAGGGTCCCCAGCATTTT
J gene: TRBJ2-2; V gene: TRBV7-9; clone size: NA; D gene: NA; CDR3 protein: CASSSRSNTGELFF; CDR3 DNA: TGTGCCAGCAGCTCGCGCTCGAACACCGGGGAGCTGTTTTTT
J gene: TRBJ2-2; V gene: TRBV9; clone size: NA; D gene: NA; CDR3 protein: CASSVDVFQTGELFF; CDR3 DNA: TGTGCCAGCAGCGTAGATGTGTTCCAGACCGGGGAGCTGTTTTTT
J gene: TRBJ1-3; V gene: TRBV7-2; clone size: NA; D gene: NA; CDR3 protein: CASSLGHAYGNTIYF; CDR3 DNA: TGTGCCAGCAGCTTAGGACACGCATATGGAAACACCATATATTTT
J gene: TRBJ2-7; V gene: TRBV7-9; clone size: NA; D gene: TRBD1; CDR3 protein: CSSSPRQGRPLMDEQYF; CDR3 DNA: TGTTCCAGCAGCCCAAGACAGGGGCGTCCTTTAATGGACGAGCAGTACTTC